The clone carrying this T cell receptor (beta chain) appeared many times. Its target is not known. The data originate from a study of metastatic and nonmetastatic thyroid tumors. Background on the study: Malignant and benign thyroid patients had repertoires compared in peripheral blood and tumor or nodule tissue.

Germline loops: CDR1 SQVTM, CDR2 ANQGSEA. CDR3 length equals 16 residues. Trimming pared 7 bases from V and 1 base from J, leaving 20 bases between. Original processing methods: Clinicopathological groups supplied CDR3 differences that were used to build a distant-metastasis classifier for papillary thyroid cancer. TCRdb used MiXCR to call clones anew from the PCR reads. The V and J calls were not made by the authors but by TCRdb's processing. Of about 40,000 clones listed, 17% are singletons. No patient received treatment before thyroid surgery. Broader study findings: Reported TCR beta diversity, measured in blood and tumor, was significantly higher for malignant thyroid tumors than for benign nodules.

Sequenced sample: tumor tissue. This clonotype originated in a female donor with papillary thyroid cancer or a benign thyroid nodule (not recorded which). Some clones in this sample may be carry-over from other donors' samples. The chain links TRBV29-1 to TRBJ2-1, with D maybe TRBD1 (5 bases). CDR3 loop: CSGTTDRAESYNEQFF. The DNA of the CDR3 is TGCAGCGGAACGACAGATCGGGCGGAATCCTACAATGAGCAGTTCTTC.